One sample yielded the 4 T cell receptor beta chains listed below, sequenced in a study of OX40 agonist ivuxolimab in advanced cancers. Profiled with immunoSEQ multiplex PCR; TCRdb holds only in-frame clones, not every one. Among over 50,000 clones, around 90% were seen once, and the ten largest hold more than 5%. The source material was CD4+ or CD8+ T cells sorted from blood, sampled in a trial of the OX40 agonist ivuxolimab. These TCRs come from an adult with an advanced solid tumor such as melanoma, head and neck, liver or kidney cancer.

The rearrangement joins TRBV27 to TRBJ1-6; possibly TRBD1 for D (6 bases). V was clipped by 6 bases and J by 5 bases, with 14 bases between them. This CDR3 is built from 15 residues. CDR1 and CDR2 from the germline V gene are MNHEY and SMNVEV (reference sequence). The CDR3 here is CASRPGTFHNSPLHF. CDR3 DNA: TGTGCCAGCAGACCCGGGACATTCCATAATTCACCCCTCCACTTT.

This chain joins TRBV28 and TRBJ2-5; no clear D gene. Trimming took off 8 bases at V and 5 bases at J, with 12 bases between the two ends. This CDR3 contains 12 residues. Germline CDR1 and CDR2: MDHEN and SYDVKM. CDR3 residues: CASWNYSETQYF. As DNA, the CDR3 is TGTGCCAGCTGGAATTATAGTGAGACCCAGTACTTC.

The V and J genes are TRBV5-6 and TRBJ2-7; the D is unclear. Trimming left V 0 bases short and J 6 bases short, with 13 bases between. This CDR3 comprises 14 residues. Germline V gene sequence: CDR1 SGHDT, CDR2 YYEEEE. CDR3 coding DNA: TGTGCCAGCAGCTTGGTCACGGGCGGTCCCGAGCAGTACTTC. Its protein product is CASSLVTGGPEQYF.

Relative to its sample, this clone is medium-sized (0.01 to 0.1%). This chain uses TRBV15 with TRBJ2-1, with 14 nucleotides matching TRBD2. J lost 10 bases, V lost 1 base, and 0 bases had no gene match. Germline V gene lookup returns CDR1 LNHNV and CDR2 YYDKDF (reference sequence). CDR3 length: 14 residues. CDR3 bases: TGTGCCACCAGCAGAGGACTAGCGGGGGGGGAGCAGTTCTTC. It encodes CATSRGLAGGEQFF.